The 27 T cell receptor beta chains below all came from one sample that was sequenced in a study of human T cells and chemical hapten exposure. Time point reported: pre-sensitization, week 0. Sample treatment: therapeutic diphenylcyclopropenone sensitization with weekly scalp DPC. MiXCR, applied by TCRdb to the RACE reads, yields one record per CDR3 protein. The repertoire holds about 98,000 distinct CDR3 sequences, with roughly 10% as singletons. Sequencing was performed on whole blood, taken in connection with sensitization to the hapten diphenylcyclopropenone (DPC). These receptors all stem from a woman aged 60-75 years with alopecia areata. Some clones in this sample may be carry-over from other donors' samples.

The J gene is TRBJ2-3, the V gene TRBV10-2; 11 bases are shared with TRBD2. V dropped 3 bases and J dropped 1; count of bases not matched to a gene: 9. CDR1 is WSHSY, CDR2 SAAADI, per germline. This CDR3 is built from 18 residues. The CDR3: CASSEGTSGYPGTDTQYF. CDR3 sequence (DNA): TGCGCCAGCAGTGAAGGGACTAGCGGCTACCCGGGCACAGATACGCAGTATTTT.

The chain uses TRBV5-1 and TRBJ1-6; possible D gene TRBD1, 6 bases. Germline V lookup: CDR1 SGHRS, CDR2 YFSETQ. Trimming left V 0 bases short and J 5 bases short, with 6 bases between. The CDR3 contains 14 residues. CDR3 sequence reads: CASSLGQDNSPLHF. CDR3 bases: TGCGCCAGCAGCTTGGGACAGGATAATTCACCCCTCCACTTT.

This clonotype has at least ten counts. V and J are TRBV29-1 and TRBJ1-1; a weak D match, TRBD1 (5 bases). Per germline, CDR1 SQVTM and CDR2 ANQGSEA. The CDR3 runs to 13 residues. V was pared by 4 bases and J by 1 base, with 10 bases between. CDR3 bases: TGCAGCGTTGGTCGAACAGGGAACACTGAAGCTTTCTTT. Translating gives CSVGRTGNTEAFF.

This rearrangement joins TRBV29-1 to TRBJ2-2, with D uncertain. Germline V CDR1 and CDR2: SQVTM, ANQGSEA. This CDR3 is built from 10 residues. The CDR3: CCVGTGELFF. The CDR3 bases are TGCTGTGTTGGGACCGGGGAGCTGTTTTTT.

The chain combines TRBV19 with TRBJ1-5; D remains unclear. The CDR3 contains 16 residues. Germline assignment: CDR1 LNHDA and CDR2 SQIVND (reference sequence). The V and J ends lost 6 bases and 1 base respectively, with 16 bases between them. The CDR3 DNA follows: TGTGCCAGTAGGGGCGGGCCGGGAGGAAGCAATCAGCCCCAGCATTTT. It specifies CASRGGPGGSNQPQHF.

V usage is TRBV7-9 and J usage is TRBJ1-6; TRBD1 matches at 7 bases. The CDR3 extends over 14 amino acids. CDR1 is SEHNR, CDR2 FQNEAQ, per germline (reference sequence). V gave up 4 bases and J gave up 5 bases; unmatched junction bases: 2. CDR3 sequence reads: CASSSGQNNSPLHF. The CDR3 region has the DNA TGTGCCAGCAGCTCGGGACAGAATAATTCACCCCTCCACTTT.

This clonotype was detected a few times. The chain has TRBV20-1 and TRBJ2-7; the D is unclear. The V gene lost 2 bases and the J gene lost 2 bases, with 10 bases spanning the gap. The CDR3 totals 13 residues. In germline, CDR1 is DFQATT, CDR2 SNEGSKA (reference sequence). CDR3 amino acids: CSARPARTYEQYF. CDR3 DNA: TGCAGTGCTAGACCGGCCCGGACCTACGAGCAGTACTTC.

The gene calls are TRBV3-2 and TRBJ2-5; TRBD1, as called in the table, went unchecked against the DNA. TRBV3-2 is designated a pseudogene. The length of the CDR3 is 13 residues. This CDR3 reads CASSSRQQETQYF. The CDR3 DNA is TGTGCCAGCAGCTCCCGACAGCAAGAGACCCAGTACTTC.

This clonotype is a singleton in its sample. V is TRBV7-8 and J is TRBJ2-1; maybe TRBD2 (5 bases). CDR1 is SGHVS, CDR2 FQNEAQ, per germline. The V end was cut by 1 base, the J end by 0 bases, with 13 bases between. This CDR3 has 17 residues. The CDR3 sequence: CASSLVPERNSYNEQFF. DNA of the CDR3: TGTGCCAGCAGCTTAGTCCCCGAGCGGAACTCCTACAATGAGCAGTTCTTC.

This clonotype was seen ten or more times. This chain connects TRBV20-1 to TRBJ2-7; D gene unclear. Trimming removed 6 bases from V and 2 bases from J, with 17 bases in between. Germline V lookup: CDR1 DFQATT, CDR2 SNEGSKA (reference sequence). CDR3 size: 14 residues. CDR3 sequence reads: CSAPRPKITYEQYF. In nucleotides, the CDR3 is TGCAGTGCCCCCCGACCGAAGATTACCTACGAGCAGTACTTC.

This clonotype has ten or more counts. The J gene is TRBJ1-5, the V gene TRBV7-8; no definite D call. V was cut by 3 bases and J by 3 bases, with 9 bases left in between. The CDR3 runs to 14 residues. CDR1 is SGHVS and CDR2 is FQNEAQ in the germline V gene. The chain's CDR3 is CASSLTEINQPQHF. The CDR3 nucleotides are TGTGCCAGCAGCTTGACGGAAATCAATCAGCCCCAGCATTTT.

The CDR3 region is CASSDSGQGVYGYTF. CDR3 DNA: TGTGCCAGCAGTGACTCCGGACAGGGGGTCTATGGCTACACCTTC. V gene TRBV6-1 combines with J gene TRBJ1-2; 10 bases match TRBD1. Germline lookup yields CDR1 MNHNS and CDR2 SASEGT. J gave up 4 bases and V 3 bases, and 5 bases lay outside the gene matches. The CDR3 runs 15 residues.

A few counts support this clonotype. The rearrangement joins TRBV5-6 to TRBJ2-1, with 11 nucleotides matching TRBD2. V was pared by 3 bases and J by 3 bases, with 11 bases of the junction left unmatched. This CDR3 comprises 18 residues. The germline gives CDR1 SGHDT, CDR2 YYEEEE. The CDR3 DNA sequence: TGTGCCAGCAGCTCACTACAACATCTAGCGGGGGGCTACAATGAGCAGTTCTTC. This sequence encodes CASSSLQHLAGGYNEQFF.

This clonotype was counted a few times. This chain connects TRBV14 to TRBJ2-7; D ambiguous. Looked up from germline, CDR1 is SGHDN and CDR2 is FVKESK. The CDR3 runs to 15 residues. The V and J ends lost 4 bases and 4 bases respectively, with 17 bases between them. CDR3 DNA: TGTGCCAGCAGCCTTGCTGGGTACGAAGGATACGAGCAGTACTTC. Translation: CASSLAGYEGYEQYF.

This clonotype occurred many times. The chain uses TRBV3-1 and TRBJ2-2; 8 bases match TRBD1. This CDR3 spans 16 amino acids. The ends lost 5 bases at V and 0 bases at J; junction bases unmatched: 5. Per the germline V gene, CDR1 is LGHDT and CDR2 is YNNKEL (reference sequence). CDR3 loop: CASSSSQGANTGELFF. DNA for the CDR3: TGTGCCAGCAGCTCGTCACAGGGGGCGAACACCGGGGAGCTGTTTTTT.

The chain employs TRBV20-1 and TRBJ2-1; 8 bases fit TRBD1. Germline V gives CDR1 DFQATT, CDR2 SNEGSKA (reference sequence). This CDR3 has 14 residues. V shed 6 bases, J shed 1 base, and the junction held 5 bases outside the gene matches. CDR3 in DNA: TGCAGTGCCGTACGACAGGGGTCCTACAATGAGCAGTTCTTC. Protein: CSAVRQGSYNEQFF.

This clonotype occurred many times. This rearrangement joins TRBV29-1 to TRBJ1-2, with TRBD1 matching 7 bases. The CDR3 has 16 amino acids. In germline, CDR1 is SQVTM, CDR2 ANQGSEA. With 5 bases clipped from V and 2 bases from J, the junction kept 14 bases outside the gene matches. The CDR3 nucleotides are TGCAGCGTTTTCACTGCACCGGGACAGCAGAACTATGGCTACACCTTC. Its protein product is CSVFTAPGQQNYGYTF.

The chain uses TRBV12-3 or TRBV12-4 and TRBJ2-2, with D possibly TRBD1 on 6 matching bases. The CDR3 extends over 16 amino acids. With 5 bases removed from V and 4 bases from J, the gap between germline ends came to 17 bases. For the CDR3, the DNA is TGTGCCAGCAGTCCCCGGGGTGGGGGCGTCACCGGGGAGCTGTTTTTT. This sequence encodes CASSPRGGGVTGELFF.

This clonotype was recorded a few times. V gene TRBV20-1 combines with J gene TRBJ1-4, with TRBD1 identical over 7 bases. After removal of 5 bases from V and 3 bases from J, the junction contained 6 bases not matched to a gene. The CDR3 is made up of 14 amino acids. From germline, CDR1 is DFQATT and CDR2 SNEGSKA (reference sequence). The CDR3 loop is CSAGQGQSNEKLFF. CDR3 coding DNA: TGCAGTGCTGGCCAGGGACAGTCTAATGAAAAACTGTTTTTT.

This clonotype was detected ten times or more. The J gene is TRBJ2-2, the V gene TRBV5-8; 12 positions agree with TRBD2. The CDR3 is 17 residues long. Germline V gene sequence: CDR1 SGHTS, CDR2 YDEGEE. V lost 4 bases and J lost 2; bases outside the gene matches: 6. CDR3 in DNA: TGTGCCAGCAGCATTGGGACTAGCGGGTCCAACACCGGGGAGCTGTTTTTT. It yields the protein CASSIGTSGSNTGELFF.

The chain joins TRBV29-1 to TRBJ2-5; TRBD1 matches 7 bases. The CDR3 totals 12 residues. Per the germline V gene, CDR1 is SQVTM and CDR2 is ANQGSEA. With V trimmed by 4 bases and J by 1 base, 0 bases remained unmatched. The CDR3: CSVGQGQETQYF. The CDR3 DNA follows: TGCAGCGTTGGACAGGGCCAAGAGACCCAGTACTTC.

This clonotype showed up many times. This chain links TRBV19 with TRBJ1-2; D possibly corresponds to TRBD1 (6 bases). Looked up from germline, CDR1 is LNHDA and CDR2 is SQIVND (reference sequence). This CDR3 is 15 amino acids long. V was cut by 6 bases and J by 1 base, with 15 bases left in between. CDR3 sequence (DNA): TGTGCCAGTAGCGTGGAAACAGGGCTTAACTATGGCTACACCTTC. It yields the protein CASSVETGLNYGYTF.

This clonotype occurred a few times. The V and J genes are TRBV19 and TRBJ2-6; possibly TRBD1 for D (6 bases). The V gene lost 5 bases and the J gene lost 0 bases, with 17 bases spanning the gap. There are 18 residues in the CDR3. CDR1 and CDR2 (germline): LNHDA, SQIVND (reference sequence). The CDR3 sequence: CASSDPGQAFSGANVLTF. In DNA form, the CDR3 reads TGTGCCAGTAGTGATCCGGGACAAGCTTTCTCTGGGGCCAACGTCCTGACTTTC.

This clonotype was recorded many times. The chain recombines TRBV7-9 with TRBJ2-7, with 11 bases identical to TRBD2. The junction had 6 bases not matched to a gene; V was cut back by 4 bases and J by 1 base. Germline V gene data show CDR1 as SEHNR and CDR2 as FQNEAQ (reference sequence). This CDR3 region has 16 residues. The chain's CDR3 is CASSYPTSGVSYEQYF. CDR3 DNA: TGTGCCAGCAGCTATCCGACTAGCGGGGTGTCCTACGAGCAGTACTTC. Using reference TRBV7-9 and TRBJ2-7 for the parts outside the CDR3, the full variable domain is DTGVSQNPRHKITKRGQNVTFRCDPISEHNRLYWYRQTLGQGPEFLTYFQNEAQLEKSRLLSDRFSAERPKGSFSTLEIQRTEQGDSAMYLCASSYPTSGVSYEQYFGPGTRLTVT.

This clonotype turned up a few times. The V call is TRBV29-1, the J call TRBJ2-1; a possible D gene is TRBD2 (5 bases). Trimming removed 6 bases at V and 6 bases at J, with 12 bases between. CDR3 length equals 12 residues. Germline V gene sequence: CDR1 SQVTM, CDR2 ANQGSEA. This chain's CDR3 is CSVERGGNEQFF. As DNA, the CDR3 is TGCAGCGTGGAACGGGGTGGCAATGAGCAGTTCTTC.

This clonotype was counted at least ten times. The V gene is TRBV3-1, the J gene TRBJ2-7; D possibly matches TRBD1 or TRBD2 (5 bases each). V dropped 7 bases and J dropped 2 bases, with 12 bases sitting between them. The CDR3 extends over 13 amino acids. Germline V gives CDR1 LGHDT, CDR2 YNNKEL (reference sequence). The CDR3: CASTGPLPYEQYF. The CDR3 DNA reads as TGTGCCAGCACGGGACCTCTACCCTACGAGCAGTACTTC.

This clonotype showed up just a few times. The chain joins TRBV7-8 to TRBJ2-3, with D perhaps matching TRBD1 or TRBD2 (6 bases each). The CDR3 loop spans 17 amino acids. V dropped 4 bases and J dropped 6 bases, with 23 bases sitting between them. CDR1 SGHVS and CDR2 FQNEAQ come from the germline V gene. CDR3 residues: CASSSGVGGIGVDTQYF. The CDR3 bases are TGTGCCAGCAGCTCGGGGGTAGGGGGAATCGGCGTTGATACGCAGTATTTT.